This T cell receptor (beta chain) was sequenced in a study of Ad26.COV2.S vaccination and SARS-CoV-2 variants. Treatment denoted: 19 received Ad26.COV2.S at low or high dose, single or two shots; several received placebo; per-sample allocation not given. Sampling occurred on day 63 after the first vaccine or placebo injection. This CDR3 comprises 14 residues. Trimming took 2 bases from V and 0 from J, leaving 8 bases between them. Germline loops: CDR1 SGHVS, CDR2 FNYEAQ. Libraries were prepared by immunoSEQ multiplex PCR; TCRdb keeps only in-frame clonotypes and omits some of them. The profile shows some 450,000 clones, about 90% of them singletons.

This clonotype was obtained from a person aged 18-60 years who received the Ad26.COV2.S COVID-19 vaccine or a placebo. V is TRBV7-6 and J is TRBJ2-7, with D tentatively TRBD2 (5 bases). This sample comprised peripheral blood, obtained in a trial of Ad26.COV2.S vaccine versus placebo. CDR3 sequence (DNA): TGTGCCAGCAGCTTAAGCGGCAGCTCCTACGAGCAGTACTTC. Its protein is CASSLSGSSYEQYF.